Below, 28 T cell receptor beta chains from the same sample are listed, as sequenced in a study of human T cells and chemical hapten exposure (dated by TCRdb to about 2021). The library came from RACE. The sample was run on a NextSeq 500. In TCRdb, the public reads were trimmed at Q25 with fastp and aligned with MiXCR, with productive beta chains retained. CDR3 protein duplicates are merged, each entry listing the most common genes and DNA. For this sample there are fewer than 200,000 distinct CDR3 sequences; around a quarter appear just once. Of the sample, around 2.3% is held by the ten largest clones. The time point label, read with the paper, signifies: patch test 3, about 24 weeks after DPC sensitization. This specimen's treatment or condition label, interpreted: therapeutic diphenylcyclopropenone sensitization with weekly scalp DPC. The sequencing here drew on whole blood, taken in connection with sensitization to the hapten diphenylcyclopropenone (DPC). The receptors were sampled from a woman between 18 and 30 years old with alopecia areata. Some clones in this sample may be carry-over from other donors' samples.

The chain recombines TRBV6-2 or TRBV6-3 with TRBJ1-6; no reliable D call. CDR3 length: 14 residues. CDR1 MNHEY and CDR2 SVGEGT come from the germline V gene. With 2 bases removed from V and 7 bases from J, the gap between germline ends came to 9 bases. The CDR3 coding sequence is TGTGCCAGCAGTTACAAAGTGCGCAATTCACCCCTCCACTTT. It yields the protein CASSYKVRNSPLHF.

The rearrangement uses TRBV9 and TRBJ2-7; TRBD2 matches 7 bases. Trimming took 4 bases from V and 0 from J; bases not matched to a gene: 7. Germline CDR1 SGDLS, CDR2 YYNGEE. The CDR3 has 15 residues. The CDR3 DNA reads TGTGCCAGCAGCCCCGGGAGGTCCCCCTCCTACGAGCAGTACTTC. This translates into CASSPGRSPSYEQYF. Based on the CDR3 plus reference TRBV9 and TRBJ2-7, the full variable domain is DSGVTQTPKHLITATGQRVTLRCSPRSGDLSVYWYQQSLDQGLQFLIQYYNGEERAKGNILERFSAQQFPDLHSELNLSSLELGDSALYFCASSPGRSPSYEQYFGPGTRLTVT.

J is TRBJ2-1 and V is TRBV27, with D maybe TRBD2 (6 bases). The CDR3 length is 12 residues. V shed 6 bases and J shed 9 bases, with 12 bases lying between them. The germline V gene has CDR1 MNHEY and CDR2 SMNVEV (reference sequence). CDR3 amino acids: CASRGGKGEQFF. The CDR3 nucleotides read TGTGCCAGCAGGGGGGGAAAGGGTGAGCAGTTCTTC.

This clonotype was found a few times. V usage is TRBV12-3 or TRBV12-4 and J usage is TRBJ2-7; tentative D call: TRBD1 (6 bases). The CDR3 spans 15 residues. Trimming shortened V by 5 bases and J by 5 bases, and 19 bases separated the two germline ends. In DNA, the CDR3 is TGTGCCAGCAGTCTTGCGTCCCGGACAGCCAACGAGCAGTACTTC. Residues: CASSLASRTANEQYF.

The chain has TRBV9 and TRBJ2-7; the D is unclear. The germline gives CDR1 SGDLS, CDR2 YYNGEE. Trimming stripped 4 bases from V and 5 bases from J, with 10 bases between. The CDR3 is 12 residues long. The DNA of the CDR3 is TGTGCCAGCAGCCCTAGGGCCCACGAGCAGTACTTC. This encodes CASSPRAHEQYF.

This clonotype was recorded a few times. The V gene is TRBV11-2, the J gene TRBJ2-7, with 9 nucleotides matching TRBD2. J lost 0 bases, V lost 3 bases, and 6 bases had no gene match. This CDR3 comprises 16 residues. Germline-derived CDR1 and CDR2 are SGHAT and FQNNGV. The CDR3 spells CASSFSTSGISYEQYF. In DNA, the CDR3 is TGTGCCAGCAGCTTCTCGACTAGCGGAATCTCCTACGAGCAGTACTTC.

This chain uses TRBV20-1 with TRBJ1-1; TRBD1 agrees at 9 bases. Germline CDR1 DFQATT, CDR2 SNEGSKA (reference sequence). The CDR3 is 12 residues long. Here the CDR3 reads CGLQGANTEAFF. CDR3 nucleotides: TGCGGGTTACAGGGGGCTAACACTGAAGCTTTCTTT.

V and J are TRBV25-1 and TRBJ2-2; 8 bases line up with TRBD1. Germline lookup yields CDR1 MGHDK and CDR2 SYGVNS. J lost 7 bases, V lost 4 bases, and 2 bases had no gene match. The CDR3 consists of 13 residues. The chain's CDR3 is CASSARGRGELFF. CDR3 nucleotide sequence: TGTGCCAGCAGTGCCAGGGGGCGCGGGGAGCTGTTTTTT.

The gene calls are TRBV19 and TRBJ2-7; D perhaps matches TRBD1 (6 bases). The V end was cut by 7 bases, the J end by 7 bases, with 20 bases between. The CDR3 spans 14 residues. Germline V CDR1 and CDR2: LNHDA, SQIVND (reference sequence). The CDR3 protein is CASNPGTTTREQYF. DNA for the CDR3: TGTGCCAGTAACCCCGGGACAACCACGAGGGAGCAGTACTTC. Full variable domain (rest looked up from reference TRBV19 and TRBJ2-7): DGGITQSPKYLFRKEGQNVTLSCEQNLNHDAMYWYRQDPGQGLRLIYYSQIVNDFQKGDIAEGYSVSREKKESFPLTVTSAQKNPTAFYLCASNPGTTTREQYFGPGTRLTVT.

J is TRBJ2-1 and V is TRBV19; D is tentatively TRBD1 or TRBD2 (5 bases each). Germline V CDR1 and CDR2: LNHDA, SQIVND (reference sequence). The CDR3 covers 16 residues. V gave up 5 bases and J gave up 2 bases, with 16 bases separating them. The CDR3 bases are TGTGCCAGTAGTCTCGGTGGGACCATGCCCTACAATGAGCAGTTCTTC. Translated, it gives CASSLGGTMPYNEQFF.

The chain carries TRBV28 and TRBJ1-1; the D gene is possibly TRBD1 (5 bases). Germline CDR1 reads MDHEN; CDR2 reads SYDVKM. This CDR3 comprises 14 residues. V gave up 0 bases and J gave up 1 base, with 6 bases separating them. CDR3 region: CASSLWGRNTEAFF. DNA of the CDR3: TGTGCCAGCAGTTTATGGGGGCGGAACACTGAAGCTTTCTTT.

The chain uses TRBV2 and TRBJ2-7; D tentatively reads TRBD1 or TRBD2 (5 bases each). The germline gives CDR1 SNHLY, CDR2 FYNNEI. The V end lost 6 bases, the J end lost 2 bases, and 14 bases lay between the germline ends. The CDR3 loop spans 14 amino acids. CDR3 loop: CASRSPGTTYEQYF. In DNA, the CDR3 is TGTGCCAGCAGGTCCCCCGGGACGACCTACGAGCAGTACTTC.

The rearrangement links TRBV25-1 to TRBJ2-2; perhaps TRBD2 as D (5 bases). Trimming cost V 4 bases and J 7 bases, with 7 bases left between them. Germline V CDR1 and CDR2: MGHDK, SYGVNS. This CDR3 spans 12 amino acids. CDR3 sequence reads: CASSVGVGELFF. CDR3 nucleotides: TGTGCCAGCAGTGTGGGAGTCGGGGAGCTGTTTTTT.

This clonotype was picked up a small number of times. V is TRBV9 and J is TRBJ2-7; TRBD1 matches at 8 bases. The CDR3 contains 16 residues. Germline V CDR1 and CDR2: SGDLS, YYNGEE. V was clipped by 1 base and J by 1 base; unmatched bases: 7. The CDR3 sequence is CASSVHRDRPSYEQYF. CDR3 coding DNA: TGTGCCAGCAGCGTACACCGGGACAGGCCTTCCTACGAGCAGTACTTC.

The chain recombines TRBV10-3 with TRBJ2-7; D perhaps matches TRBD1 (5 bases). Germline V gives CDR1 ENHRY, CDR2 SYGVKD. The CDR3 extends over 15 amino acids. V was trimmed by 3 bases and J by 0 bases, leaving 12 bases between them. In nucleotides, the CDR3 is TGTGCCATCAGTGACCCTGGCAGGGCCTCCTACGAGCAGTACTTC. This gives the protein CAISDPGRASYEQYF.

This clonotype was observed many times. The rearrangement joins TRBV29-1 to TRBJ1-1, with 9 bases fitting TRBD1. CDR3 length equals 14 residues. Germline V lookup: CDR1 SQVTM, CDR2 ANQGSEA. V gave up 6 bases and J gave up 3 bases; unmatched junction bases: 8. The CDR3 loop reads CSVGQGNSYTEAFF. In nucleotides, the CDR3 is TGCAGCGTAGGACAGGGGAATTCGTACACTGAAGCTTTCTTT.

The V and J genes are TRBV25-1 and TRBJ1-4; D gene unclear. This CDR3 comprises 16 residues. Germline CDR1 reads MGHDK; CDR2 reads SYGVNS. Deletions cut 3 bases from V and 8 bases from J, with 19 bases between. This CDR3 reads CASSDWRSRSGEKLFF. Written as DNA, the CDR3 is TGTGCCAGCAGTGATTGGAGGAGCAGGTCGGGGGAAAAACTGTTTTTT.

The chain uses TRBV7-2 and TRBJ2-7; D unresolved. Germline lookup yields CDR1 SGHTA and CDR2 FQGNSA. The CDR3 is made up of 11 amino acids. V shed 3 bases and J shed 8 bases, with 8 bases lying between them. The CDR3 sequence: CASSFLGKQYF. The CDR3, as DNA: TGTGCCAGCAGCTTCTTGGGAAAGCAGTACTTC.

V and J are TRBV7-8 and TRBJ2-4, with 7 bases fitting TRBD1. The V and J ends lost 0 bases and 5 bases, in that order; junction bases with no gene match: 4. This CDR3 has 15 residues. CDR1 is SGHVS and CDR2 is FQNEAQ in the germline V gene. The chain's CDR3 is CASSLASGGQNIQYF. For the CDR3, the DNA is TGTGCCAGCAGCTTAGCCTCAGGGGGACAAAACATTCAGTACTTC.

This clonotype turned up a few times. The V and J genes are TRBV6-6 and TRBJ1-6; no firm D call. V was shortened by 5 bases and J by 11 bases, with 7 bases between the two germline ends. The CDR3 runs 11 residues. The V gene's germline CDR1 is MNHNY and CDR2 SVGAGI (reference sequence). The CDR3 nucleotides are TGTGCCAGCAGTAATGTTCCACCCCTCCACTTT. This codes for CASSNVPPLHF.

This clonotype appeared a few times. The V gene is TRBV4-3, the J gene TRBJ2-3; D is uncertain. Trimming stripped 1 base from V and 2 bases from J, with 10 bases between. Germline values: CDR1 LGHNA, CDR2 YSLEER. This CDR3 region has 15 residues. The CDR3 loop is CASSQGGDPTDTQYF. DNA of the CDR3: TGCGCCAGCAGCCAAGGAGGAGATCCCACAGATACGCAGTATTTT.

The CDR3 DNA reads TGCGCCAGCAGCTTGGAGGGCAGAGCTAACTACGAGCAGTACTTC. Translated: CASSLEGRANYEQYF. The V call is TRBV5-1, the J call TRBJ2-7, with unresolved D. Trimming cost V 0 bases and J 3 bases, with 13 bases left between them. CDR3 length: 15 residues. Germline V gene data show CDR1 as SGHRS and CDR2 as YFSETQ.

This clonotype was recorded a few times. This chain uses TRBV9 with TRBJ2-7; 7 bases match TRBD1. Germline V gene data show CDR1 as SGDLS and CDR2 as YYNGEE. The CDR3 runs to 15 residues. With V trimmed by 0 bases and J by 7 bases, 10 bases remained unmatched. The CDR3 DNA reads TGTGCCAGCAGCGTAGCAAGTACAGGGGTTGTTGAGCAGTACTTC. Translation: CASSVASTGVVEQYF.

This clonotype showed up just a few times. The chain recombines TRBV6-2 or TRBV6-3 with TRBJ1-2; tentative D call: TRBD1 (5 bases). Germline lookup yields CDR1 MNHEY and CDR2 SVGEGT. V lost 0 bases and J 7 bases, leaving 9 bases between the germline ends. The CDR3 sequence is 13 residues long. CDR3 DNA: TGTGCCAGCAGTTACTCCTCAGGGCCTGGCTACACCTTC. Translated, it gives CASSYSSGPGYTF.

This clonotype was seen a few times. This chain uses TRBV28 with TRBJ1-1; D remains ambiguous. The germline V and J ends were trimmed by 6 bases and 2 bases, with 13 bases remaining between them. This CDR3 spans 14 amino acids. Germline V gene lookup returns CDR1 MDHEN and CDR2 SYDVKM. The CDR3 sequence: CASRHLRRNTEAFF. Written as DNA, the CDR3 is TGTGCCAGCAGACATTTACGGAGAAACACTGAAGCTTTCTTT.

This clonotype was counted between two and nine times. The rearrangement joins TRBV9 to TRBJ2-1, with 9 bases fitting TRBD1. With 6 bases clipped from V and 5 bases from J, the junction kept 9 bases outside the gene matches. Germline CDR1 reads SGDLS; CDR2 reads YYNGEE. CDR3 size: 15 residues. This CDR3 reads CASTRGTGLNNEQFF. CDR3 coding DNA: TGTGCCAGCACGCGAGGGACAGGGCTAAACAATGAGCAGTTCTTC. The whole variable domain, remainder taken from reference TRBV9 and TRBJ2-1, is DSGVTQTPKHLITATGQRVTLRCSPRSGDLSVYWYQQSLDQGLQFLIQYYNGEERAKGNILERFSAQQFPDLHSELNLSSLELGDSALYFCASTRGTGLNNEQFFGPGTRLTVL.

The genes are TRBV7-2 and TRBJ1-2; 7 nucleotides match TRBD1. The CDR3 totals 16 residues. Looked up from germline, CDR1 is SGHTA and CDR2 is FQGNSA. J lost 2 bases, V lost 4 bases, and 10 bases had no gene match. The CDR3 DNA reads TGTGCCAGCAGCTCTTCGCAAGACAGGGCGAACTATGGCTACACCTTC. Its translation: CASSSSQDRANYGYTF.

This clonotype turned up a few times. The rearrangement uses TRBV11-2 and TRBJ2-1; 7 bases align to TRBD2. This CDR3 is 17 amino acids long. J was trimmed by 0 bases and V by 4 bases; bases with no gene match: 9. The germline CDR1 and CDR2 sequences are SGHAT and FQNNGV. The CDR3 region has the DNA TGTGCCAGCAGCTCATTAAAACTAGCGAGCTCCTACAATGAGCAGTTCTTC. Residues: CASSSLKLASSYNEQFF.